These T cell receptor beta chains were read from a single sample in a study of lymphopenia after photon versus proton radiotherapy. The assay was immunoSEQ multiplex PCR, and TCRdb's table has in-frame clones only and misses some. The table lists roughly 57,000 clones, about four fifths of them singletons. The material was peripheral blood, obtained from a patient treated with photon-based radiotherapy. All receptors derive from a middle-aged man with gastric cancer. Both conserved end residues are part of each CDR3. Fields, in order: clone size, D gene, V gene, J gene, CDR3 protein, CDR3 DNA. D genes are given only for firm matches. Rows may omit the clone size; those that give it use once, few, many or a size class.

.	.	TRBV4-2	TRBJ1-1	CASSQLSTGTRMNTEAFF	TGTGCCAGCAGCCAACTAAGTACCGGGACCAGAATGAACACTGAAGCTTTCTTT
.	.	TRBV5-1	TRBJ2-1	CASSLPDNNEQFF	TGCGCCAGCAGCTTGCCGGATAACAATGAGCAGTTCTTC
.	.	TRBV25-1	TRBJ1-4	CASSRMGTPGEKLFF	TGTGCCAGCAGTCGAATGGGGACCCCTGGTGAAAAACTGTTTTTT
.	TRBD1	TRBV7-8	TRBJ2-7	CASSLTLDRVLSYEQYF	TGTGCCAGCAGCTTGACCCTCGACAGGGTCCTCTCCTACGAGCAGTACTTC
few	TRBD1	TRBV18	TRBJ1-2	CASSPPGQLTSNGYTF	TGTGCCAGCTCACCGCCGGGACAGCTAACATCAAATGGCTACACCTTC
.	TRBD1	TRBV29-1	TRBJ2-5	CSVPGQAQETQYF	TGCAGCGTCCCGGGACAGGCCCAAGAGACCCAGTACTTC
.	.	TRBV19	TRBJ1-5	CASSMGGDPYQPQHF	TGTGCCAGTAGTATGGGAGGGGATCCTTATCAGCCCCAGCATTTT
.	.	TRBV27	TRBJ2-7	CASSLSLGRADEQYF	TGTGCCAGCAGTTTAAGCCTGGGCAGGGCCGACGAGCAGTACTTC
.	TRBD1	TRBV5-1	TRBJ2-5	CASSPTGALQETQYF	TGCGCCAGCTCCCCCACAGGGGCCCTCCAAGAGACCCAGTACTTC
.	.	TRBV19	TRBJ2-1	CASSIDSSSPQFF	TGTGCCAGTAGTATAGATTCTAGCAGCCCTCAGTTCTTC
.	TRBD2	TRBV29-1	TRBJ2-1	CSGGLAGGSYNEQFF	TGCAGCGGCGGACTAGCGGGAGGCTCCTACAATGAGCAGTTCTTC
once	TRBD1	TRBV10-3	TRBJ1-2	CAISPQGAGGYTF	TGTGCCATCAGCCCCCAGGGGGCGGGAGGCTACACCTTC
.	.	TRBV28	TRBJ1-2	CASSLGGPWGYTF	TGTGCCAGCAGTTTAGGAGGCCCCTGGGGCTACACCTTC
.	.	TRBV6-1	TRBJ1-1	CASSEWEGRGYSMNTEAFF	TGTGCCAGCAGTGAATGGGAAGGGCGGGGATACTCAATGAACACTGAAGCTTTCTTT
few	.	TRBV5-1	TRBJ1-2	CASSSLQGLFDGYTF	TGCGCCAGCAGCTCATTACAGGGTCTTTTTGATGGCTACACCTTC
.	.	TRBV9	TRBJ2-3	CASSVGSDTQYF	TGTGCCAGCAGCGTAGGGTCAGATACGCAGTATTTT
.	.	TRBV7-3	TRBJ1-6	CASSSGAGRDLHF	TGTGCCAGCAGCTCAGGGGCAGGAAGGGACCTCCACTTT
.	TRBD1	TRBV7-2	TRBJ2-7	CASSRRDRSYEQYF	TGTGCCAGCAGCCGTAGGGACAGATCCTACGAGCAGTACTTC
.	.	TRBV7-2	TRBJ2-1	CASSPGLLEEQFF	TGTGCCAGCAGCCCTGGCTTGCTTGAGGAGCAGTTCTTC
.	.	TRBV15	TRBJ2-3	CATSRGSGGTDTQYF	TGTGCCACCAGCAGAGGATCGGGAGGCACAGATACGCAGTATTTT
.	.	TRBV19	TRBJ1-5	CASSPEVTNQPQHF	TGTGCCAGTTCCCCCGAGGTAACAAATCAGCCCCAGCATTTT
.	TRBD2	TRBV5-1	TRBJ2-3	CASSPGGLAGAGDTQYF	TGCGCCAGCAGCCCTGGGGGCCTAGCGGGAGCGGGAGATACGCAGTATTTT
.	TRBD2	TRBV11-2	TRBJ2-7	CASSFPGGAGEQYF	TGTGCCAGCAGCTTCCCGGGGGGGGCGGGTGAGCAGTACTTC
.	TRBD1	TRBV7-3	TRBJ2-1	CASSLTQTGGNEQFF	TGTGCCAGCAGCTTAACCCAGACAGGGGGGAATGAGCAGTTCTTC
.	TRBD2	TRBV10-3	TRBJ2-7	CAISSGREEQYF	TGTGCCATCAGTAGCGGGAGGGAAGAGCAGTACTTC
.	.	TRBV5-1	TRBJ2-1	CASSSGTRLGNEQFF	TGCGCCAGCAGCTCCGGGACCCGACTGGGCAATGAGCAGTTCTTC
.	TRBD1	TRBV29-1	TRBJ1-2	CSVLATGGSGYGYTF	TGCAGCGTTCTCGCCACAGGGGGCTCTGGGTATGGCTACACCTTC
.	.	TRBV18	TRBJ2-7	CASSPGYEQYF	TGTGCCAGCTCACCAGGGTACGAGCAGTACTTC
.	.	TRBV19	TRBJ1-3	CASSIGARHGNTIYF	TGTGCCAGTAGTATCGGGGCGCGACATGGAAACACCATATATTTT
once	.	TRBV27	TRBJ2-1	CASSDYNEQFF	TGTGCCAGCAGTGACTACAATGAGCAGTTCTTC
.	.	TRBV7-9	TRBJ2-1	CASSPKRRWGNEQFF	TGTGCCAGCAGCCCTAAACGGCGGTGGGGGAATGAGCAGTTCTTC
few	TRBD1	TRBV15	TRBJ1-1	CATSSLWTGVMNTEAFF	TGTGCCACCAGCAGTTTGTGGACAGGGGTCATGAACACTGAAGCTTTCTTT
.	TRBD2	TRBV5-4	TRBJ2-3	CASSTLAGSTDTQYF	TGTGCCAGCAGCACACTAGCGGGAAGCACAGATACGCAGTATTTT
.	TRBD1	TRBV5-1	TRBJ2-3	CASSPTGKGTDTQYF	TGCGCCAGCAGCCCGACAGGGAAGGGGACAGATACGCAGTATTTT
many	TRBD2	TRBV14	TRBJ2-7	CASSQAGGYEQYF	TGTGCCAGCAGCCAAGCCGGGGGGTACGAGCAGTACTTC
.	TRBD1	TRBV6-1	TRBJ2-7	CASSDLQGAPFEQYF	TGTGCCAGCAGTGACCTACAGGGGGCGCCTTTCGAGCAGTACTTC
.	.	TRBV7-9	TRBJ2-7	CASGDTYEQYF	TGTGCCAGCGGGGACACCTACGAGCAGTACTTC
many	.	TRBV4-1	TRBJ1-3	CASSRTGNTIYF	TGCGCCAGCAGCCGGACTGGAAACACCATATATTTT
.	TRBD2	TRBV7-8	TRBJ2-1	CASSPSGSARNEQFF	TGTGCCAGCAGCCCCAGCGGGAGCGCGAGGAATGAGCAGTTCTTC
.	TRBD2	TRBV7-3	TRBJ2-3	CASSLRVAGGPDTQYF	TGTGCCAGCAGCCTTCGGGTAGCGGGAGGCCCAGATACGCAGTATTTT
few	TRBD1	TRBV6-6	TRBJ2-1	CASRNRQGAYNEQFF	TGTGCCAGCAGAAACAGACAGGGGGCTTACAATGAGCAGTTCTTC
few	.	TRBV6-6	TRBJ1-2	CASSYKELGYTF	TGTGCCAGCAGTTACAAAGAGCTAGGCTACACCTTC
.	.	TRBV15	TRBJ1-4	CATSFLGKLFF	TGTGCCACCAGCTTTCTAGGAAAACTGTTTTTT
.	.	TRBV5-1	TRBJ2-2	CASSLVSGRTGELFF	TGCGCCAGCAGCTTGGTTTCAGGGAGAACCGGGGAGCTGTTTTTT
.	.	TRBV20-1	TRBJ1-1	CSAKHGTEAFF	TGCAGTGCTAAACACGGCACTGAAGCTTTCTTT
.	.	TRBV5-1	TRBJ2-1	CASSLWGNEQFF	TGCGCCAGCAGCTTATGGGGGAATGAGCAGTTCTTC
.	.	TRBV7-8	TRBJ2-5	CASSPPGQGQETQYF	TGTGCCAGCAGCCCTCCGGGGCAGGGCCAAGAGACCCAGTACTTC
.	TRBD2	TRBV6-5	TRBJ2-1	CASEGPGSAGIRVF	TGTGCCAGCGAAGGACCGGGATCAGCGGGAATTAGAGTCTTC
.	.	TRBV9	TRBJ2-7	CASSVDGSYEQYF	TGTGCCAGCAGCGTAGATGGCTCCTACGAGCAGTACTTC
.	TRBD2	TRBV5-1	TRBJ2-7	CASSLVASGTGEQYF	TGCGCCAGCAGCTTGGTGGCTAGCGGGACGGGGGAGCAGTACTTC
.	TRBD1	TRBV7-7	TRBJ2-2	CASSPTDRADGELFF	TGTGCCAGCAGCCCGACGGACAGGGCCGACGGGGAGCTGTTTTTT
.	TRBD1	TRBV19	TRBJ2-6	CASSVGQGRSGANVLTF	TGTGCCAGTAGTGTGGGACAGGGCCGCTCTGGGGCCAACGTCCTGACTTTC
once	.	TRBV19	TRBJ2-2	CASSIGQTNTGELFF	TGTGCCAGTAGTATAGGCCAGACGAACACCGGGGAGCTGTTTTTT
.	TRBD1	TRBV6-1	TRBJ2-5	CASIQTGSRQETQYF	TGTGCCAGCATCCAGACAGGGTCGAGACAAGAGACCCAGTACTTC